This note documents a single T cell receptor (beta chain) sequence. Its target is unknown. The data were obtained in a study of cytomegalovirus exposure and HLA in healthy donors. Study background: The study's early data release held approximately 91 million unique TCRs from HLA-typed donors.

The primer mix had 60 Vbeta and 13 Jbeta primers. Here immunoSEQ multiplex PCR was the method, and the copy in TCRdb shows in-frame clones only, minus some. The sample lists 150,000 to 200,000 clones; 80% were seen once. All the people who gave samples were healthy bone marrow donors. General observations from the study: The dataset shows that most TCR sequences were rare, while some public TCRs occurred in many donors. Relative to equally common others, HLA-associated TCR beta chains showed greater clonal expansion in a later analysis.

The specimen sequenced was PBMCs. The sequence was collected from a boy between 5 and 17 years old in good health and CMV-seronegative.

The CDR3 spells CASSLSSGTGGFYEQYF. CDR3 sequence (DNA): TGTGCCAGCTCACTCTCCTCCGGGACAGGGGGTTTCTACGAGCAGTACTTC. The chain couples TRBV18 to TRBJ2-7; 11 bases match TRBD1. This CDR3 has 17 residues. Germline V gene sequence: CDR1 KGHSH, CDR2 LQKENI. With V trimmed by 4 bases and J by 3 bases, 11 bases remained unmatched. Together with reference TRBV18 and TRBJ2-7, the CDR3 gives the full variable domain: NAGVMQNPRHLVRRRGQEARLRCSPMKGHSHVYWYRQLPEEGLKFMVYLQKENIIDESGMPKERFSAEFPKEGPSILRIQQVVRGDSAAYFCASSLSSGTGGFYEQYFGPGTRLTVT.